The subject of this entry is one T cell receptor beta chain. The data stem from a study of blood T cell repertoires in COVID-19. Methods used by the authors: Amplification of reference gene primers was used by the study to estimate nucleated cell counts. Libraries were prepared by immunoSEQ multiplex PCR; TCRdb keeps only in-frame clonotypes and omits some of them. The V and J calls and clone size were taken over from that table, and D and trimming were inferred from the DNA. Here the sample spans around 42,000 clones, approximately 83% being singletons. V shed 6 bases and J 5 bases; nucleotides not matched to a gene: 14. This CDR3 contains 15 residues. CDR1 is SQVTM and CDR2 is ANQGSEA in the germline V gene.

The rearrangement uses TRBV29-1 and TRBJ2-5, with 8 nucleotides matching TRBD1. Sequencing used peripheral blood. This sequence was found in a woman aged 55-70 years with acute or convalescent COVID-19. CDR3 sequence reads: CSVIPNRGLRETQYF. The CDR3, as DNA: TGCAGCGTCATACCAAACAGGGGGTTGCGGGAGACCCAGTACTTC.